The rows below give T cell receptor beta chains drawn from one sample of a study of blood T cell repertoires in COVID-19. Assay used: immunoSEQ multiplex PCR; TCRdb lists only in-frame clones, some missing. This sample has a few hundred thousand clones, with less than 95% found just once. The sequenced sample consisted of PBMCs or T cells enriched from blood (not recorded which). The receptors here all came from a man aged 18-30 years who had recovered from COVID-19. Both conserved end residues are part of each CDR3. D genes are given only for firm matches. Some rows have no size entry. The others give once, few or many, or a class for an expanded clone.

D	V	size	J	DNA	CDR3
NA	TRBV6-2/TRBV6-3	few	TRBJ2-7	TGTGCCAGCAGTTACGGGGGGGCTGGGTCCTACGAGCAGTACTTC	CASSYGGAGSYEQYF
TRBD1	TRBV9	NA	TRBJ1-3	TGTGCCAGCAGCGAGGGGGCTGCTGGAAACACCATATATTTT	CASSEGAAGNTIYF
NA	TRBV7-6	NA	TRBJ1-1	TGTGCCAGCAGCGAGCGGGAGGGCTCGAACACTGAAGCTTTCTTT	CASSEREGSNTEAFF
NA	TRBV7-8	NA	TRBJ2-7	TGTGCCAGCACTACAGGGCTCCAAGCCTACGAGCAGTACTTC	CASTTGLQAYEQYF
TRBD2	TRBV5-1	NA	TRBJ2-3	TGCGCCAGCAGCCGGACTAGCGGGAACTACCAAACAGATACGCAGTATTTT	CASSRTSGNYQTDTQYF
NA	TRBV3-1/TRBV3-2	NA	TRBJ1-1	TGTGCCAGCAGCTCCAACAGGGATACTGAAGCTTTCTTT	CASSSNRDTEAFF
TRBD1	TRBV4-2	NA	TRBJ2-6	TGTGCCAGCAGCCAAGATCTAGGGTTTGGGACAGCTGGGGCCAACGTCCTGACTTTC	CASSQDLGFGTAGANVLTF
NA	TRBV19	NA	TRBJ1-2	TGTGCCAGTAGTATCTACGGGGATTATGGCTACACCTTC	CASSIYGDYGYTF
NA	TRBV28	once	TRBJ2-2	TGTGCCATTACGGACAGACTCACCGGGGAGCTGTTTTTT	CAITDRLTGELFF
TRBD1	TRBV29-1	NA	TRBJ2-5	TGCAGCGTTGACGGGACAGGGACAGAGACCCAGTACTTC	CSVDGTGTETQYF
TRBD1	TRBV7-3	NA	TRBJ2-5	TGTGCCAGCAGCCGGACAGGCGCAGGCGAGTGGACCCAGTACTTC	CASSRTGAGEWTQYF
NA	TRBV5-1	NA	TRBJ2-2	TGCGCCAGCAGCTTGGGGCGGACATCTACCGGGGAGCTGTTTTTT	CASSLGRTSTGELFF
TRBD1	TRBV28	NA	TRBJ1-5	TGTGCCAGCAGTTTAATTTGGTATGGGGACAGCCCGGGGCCCCAGCATTTT	CASSLIWYGDSPGPQHF
TRBD1	TRBV28	NA	TRBJ1-2	TGTGCCAGCAGACTTGGACAGGGAGGAGTCAGTGGCTACACCTTC	CASRLGQGGVSGYTF
NA	TRBV5-1	NA	TRBJ2-7	TGCGCCAGCAATCCTTTCAGCGGGCCAACCTACGAGCAGTACTTC	CASNPFSGPTYEQYF
TRBD1	TRBV14	NA	TRBJ2-6	TGTGCCAGCAGCGACAGGGCTGGGGCCAACGTCCTGACTTTC	CASSDRAGANVLTF
NA	TRBV14	NA	TRBJ2-7	TGTGCCAGCAGCCAAGTACAGACAGGCTCCTACGAGCAGTACTTC	CASSQVQTGSYEQYF
NA	TRBV7-9	NA	TRBJ1-4	TGTGCCAGCAGCTCCACAGGGCATAATGAAAAACTGTTTTTT	CASSSTGHNEKLFF
NA	TRBV3-1/TRBV3-2	NA	TRBJ2-5	TGTGCCAGCAGCCCCCAAGGAAGGGTGGGGGCCCAAGAGACCCAGTACTTC	CASSPQGRVGAQETQYF
NA	TRBV19	once	TRBJ2-1	TGTGCCAGTAGTCCCGGGCTGGGGGGAGTGAATGAGCAGTTCTTC	CASSPGLGGVNEQFF
TRBD2	TRBV28	NA	TRBJ2-7	TGTGCCAGCAGTTTCCTGGAAGGCGGACCAAATCCCGGGGGGGGCTACGAGCAGTACTTC	CASSFLEGGPNPGGGYEQYF
NA	TRBV7-9	NA	TRBJ2-5	TGTGCCAGCAGCCCGCGACAGGAGCAAGAGACCCAGTACTTC	CASSPRQEQETQYF
NA	TRBV11-2	NA	TRBJ1-1	TGTGCCAGCAGCTTAAGTACGGCGGGGATCGGCACTGAAGCTTTCTTT	CASSLSTAGIGTEAFF
NA	TRBV9	NA	TRBJ1-1	TGTGCCAGCAAAGAGGGGAACAGGGAGTCGCCGAACACTGAAGCTTTCTTT	CASKEGNRESPNTEAFF
NA	TRBV19	NA	TRBJ1-6	TGTGCCAGTAATCCAGGGAACTCAATCAATTCACCCCTCCACTTT	CASNPGNSINSPLHF
TRBD1	TRBV28	NA	TRBJ2-5	TGTGCCAGCAGTTCCCGGACAGGGCGAAGATACCAAGAGACCCAGTACTTC	CASSSRTGRRYQETQYF
TRBD1	TRBV2	NA	TRBJ1-2	TGTGCCAGCAGTCTCACAGGGGTGGGCTATGGCTACACCTTC	CASSLTGVGYGYTF
NA	TRBV2	NA	TRBJ2-2	TGTGCCAGCAGCCAAGAGGGGGTCACGGGTACCGGGGAGCTGTTTTTT	CASSQEGVTGTGELFF
NA	TRBV6-2/TRBV6-3	NA	TRBJ1-1	TGTGCCAGCAGTTACGGGCAGATAAACACTGAAGCTTTCTTT	CASSYGQINTEAFF
NA	TRBV12-3/TRBV12-4	once	TRBJ1-1	TGTGCCAGCAGTAAGGACAATTCTGAAGCTTTCTTT	CASSKDNSEAFF
TRBD1	TRBV18	NA	TRBJ1-1	TGTGCCAGCTCACCAGACAGGGGGGGGACTGAAGCTTTCTTT	CASSPDRGGTEAFF
NA	TRBV5-1	few	TRBJ2-1	TGCGCCAGCAGCTTGGCCCTAGTCGGAGGGTACAATGAGCAGTTCTTC	CASSLALVGGYNEQFF
NA	TRBV7-5	few	TRBJ1-1	TGTGTCAGAAGCTTCGCCAGGGGGCGCACTGAAGCTTTCTTT	CVRSFARGRTEAFF
NA	TRBV15	once	TRBJ1-3	TGTGCCACCAGCAGAGTCGTTAGGGGCGCCGGAAACACCATATATTTT	CATSRVVRGAGNTIYF
NA	TRBV5-1	NA	TRBJ1-2	TGCGCCAGCAGCGGGGGGGACACCCAAGCTAACTATGGCTACACCTTC	CASSGGDTQANYGYTF
NA	TRBV21-1	NA	TRBJ2-3	TGTGCCAGCAGCACTAGCGGGAGGCCCTTTAGCACAGATACGCAGTATTTT	CASSTSGRPFSTDTQYF
NA	TRBV25-1	NA	TRBJ1-1	TGTGCCAGCAGTGGGTACAGTAACACTGAAGCTTTCTTT	CASSGYSNTEAFF
TRBD1	TRBV5-5	NA	TRBJ1-2	TGTGCCAGCAGCTTCGGGACAGTAGGTTTTGGCTACACCTTC	CASSFGTVGFGYTF
TRBD2	TRBV29-1	NA	TRBJ2-1	TGCAGCGTTCTCGGACTAGCGGATACTTTCTTC	CSVLGLADTFF
TRBD1	TRBV11-2	NA	TRBJ1-5	TGTGCCAGCAGCTTAGGTTCAGGGGGAAGGGAGCCCCAGCATTTT	CASSLGSGGREPQHF
TRBD2	TRBV24-1	NA	TRBJ2-1	TGTGCCACCAGTGACGTCGGGGGGGATTACAATGAGCAGTTCTTC	CATSDVGGDYNEQFF
NA	TRBV11-2	NA	TRBJ1-1	TGTGCCAGCAGCACGGACAGGAACACTGAAGCTTTCTTT	CASSTDRNTEAFF
NA	TRBV7-9	NA	TRBJ2-3	TGTGCCAGCAGCTTTGTTAGCGGAGTCACAGATACGCAGTATTTT	CASSFVSGVTDTQYF
NA	TRBV2	few	TRBJ1-1	TGTGCCAGACAGTCTTTGAACACTGAAGCTTTCTTT	CARQSLNTEAFF
TRBD1	TRBV6-1	NA	TRBJ1-1	TGTGCCAGCAGTGACAGGGGGTATAAAGGGGGAACTGAAGCTTTCTTT	CASSDRGYKGGTEAFF
NA	TRBV6-5	NA	TRBJ2-5	TGTGCCAGCAGTACAACCGGGACACGAGAGACCCAGTACTTC	CASSTTGTRETQYF
TRBD1	TRBV7-9	NA	TRBJ2-3	TGTGCCAGCAGCTTGCGACAGGGGAGCACAGATACGCAGTATTTT	CASSLRQGSTDTQYF
NA	TRBV6-1	once	TRBJ1-4	TGTGCCAGCAGTGAAAACCAGGGAATAGCTGGGCTGTTTTTT	CASSENQGIAGLFF
NA	TRBV2	NA	TRBJ1-1	TGTGCCACCGCATTCGCACAGAACACTGAAGCTTTCTTT	CATAFAQNTEAFF
NA	TRBV28	NA	TRBJ1-2	TGTGCCAGCAGTTTCCCCCTCGGCAGGGGATATGGCTACACCTTC	CASSFPLGRGYGYTF
NA	TRBV20-1	NA	TRBJ1-2	TGCAGTGAGTTTGGGGGCTCTGGCTACACCTTC	CSEFGGSGYTF
NA	TRBV5-1	NA	TRBJ1-1	TGCGCCAGCAGGGCGGCGGTAACAGGAAAAAACACTGAAGCTTTCTTT	CASRAAVTGKNTEAFF
NA	TRBV15	NA	TRBJ2-1	TGTGCCACCAGCAGAGATCCCCAGTACAATGAGCAGTTCTTC	CATSRDPQYNEQFF
NA	TRBV7-3	few	TRBJ2-2	TGTGCCAGCAGCCTATATAACACCGGGGAGCTGTTTTTT	CASSLYNTGELFF
TRBD1	TRBV6-6	NA	TRBJ2-1	TGTGCCAGCAGTATTGTGACAGGGGATTATGAGCAGTTCTTC	CASSIVTGDYEQFF
NA	TRBV27	NA	TRBJ1-3	TGTGCCAGCAGTTTGAGCCGAGGGAGCTCTGGAAACACCATATATTTT	CASSLSRGSSGNTIYF
NA	TRBV29-1	NA	TRBJ2-2	TGCAGCGTTCAGCCCCTGACAGGCCCCGGGGAGCTGTTTTTT	CSVQPLTGPGELFF
NA	TRBV29-1	NA	TRBJ1-1	TGCAGCGTTGCCCTCATAGGGGTGGAAACTGAAGCTTTCTTT	CSVALIGVETEAFF
NA	TRBV5-1	NA	TRBJ2-5	TGCGCCAGCAGGGGGGGACCTCAAGAGACCCAGTACTTC	CASRGGPQETQYF
NA	TRBV2	once	TRBJ2-7	TGTGCCAGCAGTGTGGGGGCGCGGTCCTACGAGCAGTACTTC	CASSVGARSYEQYF